A selection of T cell receptor beta chains follows, all from one sample in a study of cytomegalovirus exposure and HLA in healthy donors. Only in-frame clones appear in the TCRdb table, and some are missing; sequencing was by immunoSEQ multiplex PCR. The sample lists more than 85,000 clones; 75% to 85% were seen once. Input material: PBMCs. The receptors were gathered from a young man in good health and CMV-seronegative. CDR3s include the opening cysteine and the closing phenylalanine or tryptophan. The D gene is left open where the match is weak. Clone sizes are given selectively: once, few, many, or a class where the clone is expanded.

CDR3 length: 15; D gene: NA; clone size: once; V gene: TRBV21-1; J gene: TRBJ2-7; CDR3 protein: CASRSLQVSSYEQYF; CDR3 DNA: TGTGCCAGCAGATCCCTCCAGGTTTCATCCTACGAGCAGTACTTC
CDR3 length: 15; D gene: TRBD2; clone size: NA; V gene: TRBV19; J gene: TRBJ2-7; CDR3 protein: CASSWASGRTYEQYF; CDR3 DNA: TGTGCCAGTAGTTGGGCTAGCGGGAGAACCTACGAGCAGTACTTC
CDR3 length: 16; D gene: TRBD1; clone size: NA; V gene: TRBV28; J gene: TRBJ2-7; CDR3 protein: CASNLPRDRGKYEQYF; CDR3 DNA: TGTGCCAGCAACTTACCACGGGACAGGGGAAAGTACGAGCAGTACTTC
CDR3 length: 13; D gene: NA; clone size: NA; V gene: TRBV25-1; J gene: TRBJ1-1; CDR3 protein: CASLEGVGTEAFF; CDR3 DNA: TGTGCCAGCCTAGAGGGGGTCGGGACTGAAGCTTTCTTT
CDR3 length: 13; D gene: TRBD1; clone size: NA; V gene: TRBV6-5; J gene: TRBJ1-1; CDR3 protein: CASSRTGNTEAFF; CDR3 DNA: TGTGCCAGCAGTCGGACAGGGAACACTGAAGCTTTCTTT
CDR3 length: 18; D gene: NA; clone size: NA; V gene: TRBV27; J gene: TRBJ2-6; CDR3 protein: CASSFAGESGSGANVLTF; CDR3 DNA: TGTGCCAGCAGTTTCGCAGGGGAAAGTGGATCTGGGGCCAACGTCCTGACTTTC
CDR3 length: 15; D gene: NA; clone size: NA; V gene: TRBV5-1; J gene: TRBJ1-1; CDR3 protein: CASSLAQQGNTEAFF; CDR3 DNA: TGCGCCAGCAGCTTGGCCCAACAGGGGAACACTGAAGCTTTCTTT
CDR3 length: 15; D gene: TRBD2; clone size: NA; V gene: TRBV5-1; J gene: TRBJ2-7; CDR3 protein: CASSLVGGSSYEQYF; CDR3 DNA: TGCGCCAGCAGCTTGGTCGGCGGGAGCTCCTACGAGCAGTACTTC
CDR3 length: 15; D gene: NA; clone size: NA; V gene: TRBV1; J gene: TRBJ2-3; CDR3 protein: CTSSLRRGSADTQYF; CDR3 DNA: TGCACCAGCAGCCTTCGGCGCGGGAGCGCAGATACGCAGTATTTT
CDR3 length: 16; D gene: TRBD2; clone size: NA; V gene: TRBV27; J gene: TRBJ2-1; CDR3 protein: CASSFLGAGELWEQFF; CDR3 DNA: TGTGCCAGCAGTTTTTTGGGTGCGGGAGAGTTATGGGAGCAGTTCTTC
CDR3 length: 15; D gene: NA; clone size: once; V gene: TRBV18; J gene: TRBJ1-4; CDR3 protein: CASSPARQGHEKLFF; CDR3 DNA: TGTGCCAGCTCACCTGCCCGGCAGGGGCATGAAAAACTGTTTTTT
CDR3 length: 12; D gene: TRBD1; clone size: NA; V gene: TRBV4-1; J gene: TRBJ2-1; CDR3 protein: CASSQVGDRQFF; CDR3 DNA: TGCGCCAGCAGCCAAGTTGGGGACAGGCAGTTCTTC
CDR3 length: 14; D gene: TRBD1; clone size: NA; V gene: TRBV11-2; J gene: TRBJ2-7; CDR3 protein: CASSFPGTGHEQYF; CDR3 DNA: TGTGCCAGCAGCTTCCCCGGGACAGGGCACGAGCAGTACTTC
CDR3 length: 14; D gene: TRBD1; clone size: NA; V gene: TRBV7-7; J gene: TRBJ2-7; CDR3 protein: CASSPSTGTYEQYF; CDR3 DNA: TGTGCCAGCAGCCCTTCGACAGGGACCTACGAGCAGTACTTC
CDR3 length: 13; D gene: TRBD1; clone size: NA; V gene: TRBV25-1; J gene: TRBJ1-2; CDR3 protein: CASSGGQVYGYTF; CDR3 DNA: TGTGCCAGCAGTGGGGGACAGGTCTATGGCTACACCTTC
CDR3 length: 16; D gene: TRBD1; clone size: NA; V gene: TRBV19; J gene: TRBJ1-4; CDR3 protein: CASSMGPGQLNEKLFF; CDR3 DNA: TGTGCCAGTAGTATGGGCCCGGGACAGCTTAATGAAAAACTGTTTTTT